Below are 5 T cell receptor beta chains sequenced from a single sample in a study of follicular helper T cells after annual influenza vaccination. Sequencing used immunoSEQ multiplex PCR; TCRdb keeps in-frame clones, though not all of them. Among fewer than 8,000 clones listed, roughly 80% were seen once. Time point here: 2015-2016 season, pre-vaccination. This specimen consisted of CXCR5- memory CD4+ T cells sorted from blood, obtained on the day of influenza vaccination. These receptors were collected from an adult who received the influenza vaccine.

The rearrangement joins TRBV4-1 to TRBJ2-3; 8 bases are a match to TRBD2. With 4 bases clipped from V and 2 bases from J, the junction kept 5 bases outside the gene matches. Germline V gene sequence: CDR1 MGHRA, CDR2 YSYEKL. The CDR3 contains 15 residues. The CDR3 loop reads CASSRGGGLTDTQYF. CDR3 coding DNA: TGCGCCAGCAGCCGAGGCGGGGGGCTCACAGATACGCAGTATTTT.

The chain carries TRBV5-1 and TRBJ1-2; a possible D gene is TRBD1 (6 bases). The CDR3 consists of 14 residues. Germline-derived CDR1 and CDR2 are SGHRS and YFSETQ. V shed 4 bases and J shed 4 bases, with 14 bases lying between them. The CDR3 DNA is TGCGCCAGCAGCCCTGGACAGATCTTCTATGGCTACACCTTC. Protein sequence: CASSPGQIFYGYTF.

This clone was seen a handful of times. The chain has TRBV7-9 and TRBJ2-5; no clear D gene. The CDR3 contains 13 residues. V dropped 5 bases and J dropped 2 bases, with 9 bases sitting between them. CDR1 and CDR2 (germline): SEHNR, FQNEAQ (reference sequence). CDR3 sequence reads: CASSLISQETQYF. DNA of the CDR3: TGTGCCAGCAGCCTAATTTCTCAAGAGACCCAGTACTTC.

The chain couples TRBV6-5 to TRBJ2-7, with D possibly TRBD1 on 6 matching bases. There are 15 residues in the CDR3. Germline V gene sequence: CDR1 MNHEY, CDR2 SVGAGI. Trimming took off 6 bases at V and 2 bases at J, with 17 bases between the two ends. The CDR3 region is CASRPGQKFPYEQYF. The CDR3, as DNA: TGTGCCAGCAGGCCCGGACAGAAATTTCCCTACGAGCAGTACTTC.

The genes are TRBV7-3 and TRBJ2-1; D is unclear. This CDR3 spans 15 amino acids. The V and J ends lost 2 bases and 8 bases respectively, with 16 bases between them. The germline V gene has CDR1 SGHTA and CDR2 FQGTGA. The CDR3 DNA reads TGTGCCAGCAGCTTATCGGGTCAGCTGGCATATGAGCAGTTCTTC. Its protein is CASSLSGQLAYEQFF. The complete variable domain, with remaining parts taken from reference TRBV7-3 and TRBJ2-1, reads GAGVSQTPSNKVTEKGKYVELRCDPISGHTALYWYRQSLGQGPEFLIYFQGTGAADDSGLPNDRFFAVRPEGSVSTLKIQRTERGDSAVYLCASSLSGQLAYEQFFGPGTRLTVL.